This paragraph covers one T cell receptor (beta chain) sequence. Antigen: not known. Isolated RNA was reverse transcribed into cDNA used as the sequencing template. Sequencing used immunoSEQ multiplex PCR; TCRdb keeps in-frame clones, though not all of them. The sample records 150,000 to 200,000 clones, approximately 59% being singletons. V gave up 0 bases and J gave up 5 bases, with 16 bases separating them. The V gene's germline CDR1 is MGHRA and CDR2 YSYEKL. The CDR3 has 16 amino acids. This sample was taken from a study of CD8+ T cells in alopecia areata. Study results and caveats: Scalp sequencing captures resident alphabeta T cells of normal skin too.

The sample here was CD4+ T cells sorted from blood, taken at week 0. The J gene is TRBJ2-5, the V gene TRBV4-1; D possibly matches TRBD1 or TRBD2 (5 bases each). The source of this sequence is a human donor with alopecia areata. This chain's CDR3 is CASSQDWGGTGETQYF. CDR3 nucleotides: TGCGCCAGCAGCCAAGATTGGGGCGGAACGGGGGAGACCCAGTACTTC.